Listed here is a single T cell receptor (beta chain). What this receptor recognizes is not known. Per-base quality was not reported, and no clone a single base away is much larger than it. The junction shows trimming of 4 bases on V and 4 bases on J, and the gene matches do not reach 8 bases of it. The cysteine opens and the phenylalanine closes a CDR3 of 15 amino acids. CDR3 DNA is the only sequence kept; it has 45 bases, read in frame from the first base. CDR1 and CDR2 are read off the germline V gene as SGHRS and YFSETQ. This specimen belongs to a study of patients and donors after allogeneic stem cell transplantation (dated by TCRdb to about 2020). The method was RT-PCR. The sequencing machine was a NextSeq 550. TCRdb reran the public reads through fastp at Q25 and MiXCR, keeping productive beta chains. Duplicate CDR3 protein sequences are folded into a single record with the most common DNA and genes. For this sample the table gives roughly 940,000 distinct CDR3 sequences, of which about a sixth were detected only once. 6% of the sample goes to the ten largest clones.

This TCR came from a human donor who was either an allogeneic HSCT recipient or a stem cell or donor lymphocyte infusion donor (not recorded which). It is not recorded whose cells these are; they may come from a transplant donor. This chain joins TRBV5-1 to TRBJ1-2; 9 bases in the middle match TRBD1. The sequenced sample consisted of blood, either unsorted or a sorted T cell fraction (not recorded which). The sequenced DNA is TGCGCCAGCAGCCCGCGGACAGGGGTATTCTATGGCTACACCTTC. It codes for CASSPRTGVFYGYTF. The reference TRBV5-1 and TRBJ1-2 proteins fill in what lies around the CDR3, so the full variable domain reads KAGVTQTPRYLIKTRGQQVTLSCSPISGHRSVSWYQQTPGQGLQFLFEYFSETQRNKGNFPGRFSGRQFSNSRSEMNVSTLELGDSALYLCASSPRTGVFYGYTFGSGTRLTVV.